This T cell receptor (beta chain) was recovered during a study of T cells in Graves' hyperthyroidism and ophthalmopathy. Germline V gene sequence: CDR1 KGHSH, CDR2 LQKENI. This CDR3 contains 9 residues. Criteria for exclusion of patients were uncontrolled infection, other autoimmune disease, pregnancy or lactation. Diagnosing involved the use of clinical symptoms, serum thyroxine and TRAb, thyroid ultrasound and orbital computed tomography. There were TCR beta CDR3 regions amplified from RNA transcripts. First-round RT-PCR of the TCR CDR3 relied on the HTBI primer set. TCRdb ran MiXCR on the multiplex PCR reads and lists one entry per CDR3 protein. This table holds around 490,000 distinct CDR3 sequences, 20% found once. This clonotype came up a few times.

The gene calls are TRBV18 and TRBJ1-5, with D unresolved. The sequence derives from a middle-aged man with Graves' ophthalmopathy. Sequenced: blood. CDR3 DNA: TGTGCGGGCAATCAGCCCCAGCATTTT. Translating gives CAGNQPQHF.